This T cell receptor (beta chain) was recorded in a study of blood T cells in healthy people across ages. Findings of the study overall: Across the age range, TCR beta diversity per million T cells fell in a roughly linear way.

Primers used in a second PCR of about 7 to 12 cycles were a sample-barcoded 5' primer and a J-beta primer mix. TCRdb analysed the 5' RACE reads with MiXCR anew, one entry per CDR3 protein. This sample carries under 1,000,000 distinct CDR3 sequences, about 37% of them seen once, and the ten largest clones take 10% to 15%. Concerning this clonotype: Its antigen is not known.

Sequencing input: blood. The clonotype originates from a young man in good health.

In DNA form, the CDR3 reads TGTGCCAGCAGCTTCCGGGACCCGTACCCACCGACTGATGAGCAGTTCTTC. Amino acid sequence: CASSFRDPYPPTDEQFF. The V call is TRBV4-2, the J call TRBJ2-1; D may match TRBD1 or TRBD2 (5 bases each). The CDR3 has 17 amino acids. V was clipped by 5 bases and J by 8 bases, with 25 bases between them. The V gene's germline CDR1 is LGHNA and CDR2 YNFKEQ.